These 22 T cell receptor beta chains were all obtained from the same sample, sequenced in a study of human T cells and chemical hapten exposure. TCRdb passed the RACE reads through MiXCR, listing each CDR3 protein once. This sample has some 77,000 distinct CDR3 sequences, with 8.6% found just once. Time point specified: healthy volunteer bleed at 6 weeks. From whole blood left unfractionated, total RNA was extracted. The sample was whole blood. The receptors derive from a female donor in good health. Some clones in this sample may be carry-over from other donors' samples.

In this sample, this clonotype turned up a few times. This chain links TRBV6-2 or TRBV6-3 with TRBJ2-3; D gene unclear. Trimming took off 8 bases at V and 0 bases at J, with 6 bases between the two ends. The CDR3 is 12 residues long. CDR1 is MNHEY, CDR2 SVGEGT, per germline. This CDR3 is CASQTSTDTQYF. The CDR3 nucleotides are TGTGCCAGCCAGACTAGCACAGATACGCAGTATTTT.

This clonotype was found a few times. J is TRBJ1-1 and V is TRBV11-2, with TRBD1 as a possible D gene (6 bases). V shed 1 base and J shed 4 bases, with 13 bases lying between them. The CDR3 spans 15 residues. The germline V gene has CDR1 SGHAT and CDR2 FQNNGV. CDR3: CASSLGGHSSTEAFF. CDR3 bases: TGTGCCAGCAGCTTAGGGGGACACAGTTCCACTGAAGCTTTCTTT.

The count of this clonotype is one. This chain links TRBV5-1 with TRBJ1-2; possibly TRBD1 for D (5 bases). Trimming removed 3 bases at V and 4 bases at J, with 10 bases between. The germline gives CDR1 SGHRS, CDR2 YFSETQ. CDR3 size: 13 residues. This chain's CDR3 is CASSWGRGYGYTF. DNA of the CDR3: TGCGCCAGCAGCTGGGGGAGAGGCTATGGCTACACCTTC.

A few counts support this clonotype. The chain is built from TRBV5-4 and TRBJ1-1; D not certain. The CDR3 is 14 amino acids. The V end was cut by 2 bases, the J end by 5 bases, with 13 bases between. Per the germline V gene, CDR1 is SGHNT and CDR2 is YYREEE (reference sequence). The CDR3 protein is CASSFSGTRTEAFF. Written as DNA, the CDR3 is TGTGCCAGCAGCTTCTCCGGAACGCGGACTGAAGCTTTCTTT.

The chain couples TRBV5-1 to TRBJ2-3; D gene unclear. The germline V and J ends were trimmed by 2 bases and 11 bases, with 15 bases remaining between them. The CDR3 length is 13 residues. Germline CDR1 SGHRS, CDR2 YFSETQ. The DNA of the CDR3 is TGCGCCAGCAGCTTAGTGGGTGGTGTGGAGCAGTATTTT. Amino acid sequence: CASSLVGGVEQYF.

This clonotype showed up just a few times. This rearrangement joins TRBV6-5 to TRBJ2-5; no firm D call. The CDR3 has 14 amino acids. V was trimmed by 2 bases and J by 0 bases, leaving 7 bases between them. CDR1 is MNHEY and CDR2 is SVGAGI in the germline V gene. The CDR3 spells CASSYDEYQETQYF. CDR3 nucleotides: TGTGCCAGCAGTTACGACGAGTACCAAGAGACCCAGTACTTC.

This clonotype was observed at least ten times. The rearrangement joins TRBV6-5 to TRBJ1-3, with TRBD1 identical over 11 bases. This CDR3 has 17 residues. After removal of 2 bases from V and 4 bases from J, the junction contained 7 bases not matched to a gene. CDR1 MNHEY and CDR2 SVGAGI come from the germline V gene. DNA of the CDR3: TGTGCCAGCAGTTACGGGACAGGGGGGACCCCCGGAAACACCATATATTTT. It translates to CASSYGTGGTPGNTIYF.

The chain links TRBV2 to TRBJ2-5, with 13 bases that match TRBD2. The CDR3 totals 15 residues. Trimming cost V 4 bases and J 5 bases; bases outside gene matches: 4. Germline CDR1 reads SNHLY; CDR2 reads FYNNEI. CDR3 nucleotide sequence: TGTGCCAGCAGTGGACTAGCGGGGGGAATGGAGACCCAGTACTTC. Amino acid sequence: CASSGLAGGMETQYF.

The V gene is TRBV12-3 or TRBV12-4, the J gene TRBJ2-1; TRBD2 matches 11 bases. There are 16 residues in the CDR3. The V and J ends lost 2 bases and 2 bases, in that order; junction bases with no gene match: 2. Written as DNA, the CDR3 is TGTGCCAGCAGTTTATCTAGCGGGGGGCCCTACAATGAGCAGTTCTTC. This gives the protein CASSLSSGGPYNEQFF.

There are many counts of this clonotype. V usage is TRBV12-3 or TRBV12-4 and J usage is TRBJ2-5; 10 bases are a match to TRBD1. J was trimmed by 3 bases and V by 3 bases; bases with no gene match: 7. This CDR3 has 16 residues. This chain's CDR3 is CASSLSDRGPKETQYF. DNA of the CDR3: TGTGCCAGCAGTTTGAGTGACAGGGGGCCTAAAGAGACCCAGTACTTC.

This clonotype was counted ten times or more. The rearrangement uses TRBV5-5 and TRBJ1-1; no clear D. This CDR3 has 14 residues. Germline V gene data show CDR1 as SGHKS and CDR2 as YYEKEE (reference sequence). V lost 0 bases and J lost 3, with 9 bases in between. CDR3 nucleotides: TGTGCCAGCAGCTTGGGGCAGTCGGACACTGAAGCTTTCTTT. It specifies CASSLGQSDTEAFF.

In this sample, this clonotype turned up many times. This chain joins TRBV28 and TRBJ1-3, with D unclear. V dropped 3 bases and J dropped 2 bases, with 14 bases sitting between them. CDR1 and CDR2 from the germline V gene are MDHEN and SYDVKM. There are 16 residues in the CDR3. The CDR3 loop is CASSFRAAPTGNTIYF. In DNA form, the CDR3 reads TGTGCCAGCAGTTTCCGGGCCGCCCCCACTGGAAACACCATATATTTT. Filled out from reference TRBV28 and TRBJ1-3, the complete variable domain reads DVKVTQSSRYLVKRTGEKVFLECVQDMDHENMFWYRQDPGLGLRLIYFSYDVKMKEKGDIPEGYSVSREKKERFSLILESASTNQTSMYLCASSFRAAPTGNTIYFGEGSWLTVV.

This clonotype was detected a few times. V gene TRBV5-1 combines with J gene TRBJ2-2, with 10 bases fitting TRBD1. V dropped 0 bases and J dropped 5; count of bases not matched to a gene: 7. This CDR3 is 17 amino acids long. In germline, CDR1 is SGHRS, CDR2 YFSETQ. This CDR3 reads CASSLAGTGARTGELFF. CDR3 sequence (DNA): TGCGCCAGCAGCTTGGCAGGGACAGGGGCAAGGACCGGGGAGCTGTTTTTT.

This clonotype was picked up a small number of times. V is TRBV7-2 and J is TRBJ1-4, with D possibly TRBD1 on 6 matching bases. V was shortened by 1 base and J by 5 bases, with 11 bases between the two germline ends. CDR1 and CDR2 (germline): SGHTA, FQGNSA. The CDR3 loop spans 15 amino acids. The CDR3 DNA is TGTGCCAGCAGCTTAGACAGCCAGGGGAATGAAAAACTGTTTTTT. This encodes CASSLDSQGNEKLFF.

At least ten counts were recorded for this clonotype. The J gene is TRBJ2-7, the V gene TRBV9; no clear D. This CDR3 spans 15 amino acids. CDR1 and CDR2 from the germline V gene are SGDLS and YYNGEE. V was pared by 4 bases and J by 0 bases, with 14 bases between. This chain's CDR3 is CASSPRAGYSYEQYF. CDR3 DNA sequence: TGTGCCAGCAGCCCACGTGCCGGGTACTCCTACGAGCAGTACTTC.

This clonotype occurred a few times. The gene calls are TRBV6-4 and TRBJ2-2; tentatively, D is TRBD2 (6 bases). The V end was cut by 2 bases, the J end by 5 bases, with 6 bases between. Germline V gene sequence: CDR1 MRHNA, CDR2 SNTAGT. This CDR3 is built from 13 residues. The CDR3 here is CASSDLATGELFF. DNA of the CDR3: TGTGCCAGCAGTGACCTAGCGACCGGGGAGCTGTTTTTT.

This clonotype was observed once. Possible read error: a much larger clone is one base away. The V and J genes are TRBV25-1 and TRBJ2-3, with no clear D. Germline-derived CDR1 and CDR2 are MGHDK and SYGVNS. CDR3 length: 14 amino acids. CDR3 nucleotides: TGTGTCAGCAGTGAAGTCGGCCACACAGATACGCAGTATTTT. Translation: CVSSEVGHTDTQYF.

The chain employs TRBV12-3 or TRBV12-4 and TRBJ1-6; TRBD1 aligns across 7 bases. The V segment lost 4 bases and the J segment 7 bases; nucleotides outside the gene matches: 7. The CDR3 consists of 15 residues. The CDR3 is CASSWETGKNSPLHF. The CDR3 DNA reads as TGTGCCAGCAGTTGGGAGACAGGGAAGAATTCACCCCTCCACTTT.

This chain's CDR3 is CASSYVRKGNQPQHF. As DNA, the CDR3 is TGTGCCAGCAGTTACGTCCGGAAGGGCAATCAGCCCCAGCATTTT. This chain uses TRBV2 with TRBJ1-5, with D unclear. Germline V lookup: CDR1 SNHLY, CDR2 FYNNEI. The CDR3 totals 15 residues. Trimming took off 5 bases at V and 2 bases at J, with 13 bases between the two ends.

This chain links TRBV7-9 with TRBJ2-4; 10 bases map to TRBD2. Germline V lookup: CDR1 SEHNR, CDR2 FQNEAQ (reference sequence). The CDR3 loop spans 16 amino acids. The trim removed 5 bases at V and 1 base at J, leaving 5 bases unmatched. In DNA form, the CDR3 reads TGTGCCAGCAGCAGTACTAGCGGGGTGGCCAAAAACATTCAGTACTTC. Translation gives CASSSTSGVAKNIQYF.

CDR3 region: CATSRPGLGELFF. CDR3 coding DNA: TGTGCCACCAGCAGACCTGGGCTCGGGGAGCTGTTTTTT. The chain joins TRBV15 to TRBJ2-2; no clear D. The CDR3 loop spans 13 amino acids. Trimming shortened V by 2 bases and J by 7 bases, and 8 bases separated the two germline ends. Germline V gene lookup returns CDR1 LNHNV and CDR2 YYDKDF (reference sequence).

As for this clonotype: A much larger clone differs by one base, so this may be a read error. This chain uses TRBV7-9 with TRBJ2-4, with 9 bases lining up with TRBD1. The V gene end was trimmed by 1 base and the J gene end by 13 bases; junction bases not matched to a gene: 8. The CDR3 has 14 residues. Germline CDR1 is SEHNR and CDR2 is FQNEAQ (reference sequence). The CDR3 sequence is CASSLVGDRARQYF. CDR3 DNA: TGTGCCAGCAGCTTAGTTGGGGACAGGGCGAGACAGTACTTC.